This TCR beta chain was sequenced in a study of control samples from healthy donors and cancer patients. Assay used: immunoSEQ multiplex PCR; TCRdb lists only in-frame clones, some missing. The sample lists approximately 140,000 clones; roughly 86% were seen once. This clone was picked up a small number of times. Germline CDR1 is LNHNV and CDR2 is YYDKDF (reference sequence). Trimming took 0 bases from V and 10 from J, leaving 16 bases between them. The CDR3 runs to 15 residues. The rearrangement uses TRBV15 and TRBJ2-1, with D possibly being TRBD2 (5 bases). This receptor was identified in a man between 50 and 59 years old with head and neck cancer. The sample was PBMCs. In nucleotides, the CDR3 is TGTGCCACCAGCAGAGATGTGCTAGCAACCGCCGAGCAGTTCTTC. Protein: CATSRDVLATAEQFF. Together with reference TRBV15 and TRBJ2-1, the CDR3 gives the full variable domain: DAMVIQNPRYQVTQFGKPVTLSCSQTLNHNVMYWYQQKSSQAPKLLFHYYDKDFNNEADTPDNFQSRRPNTSFCFLDIRSPGLGDTAMYLCATSRDVLATAEQFFGPGTRLTVL.